These 26 T cell receptor beta chains were all obtained from the same sample, sequenced in a study of CD8+ T cells in alopecia areata. Regarding treatment: oral pan-JAK inhibitor, 5-10 mg twice daily. TCR sequencing used cDNA made by reverse transcription of extracted RNA. Data came from immunoSEQ multiplex PCR; TCRdb stores just in-frame clones and leaves some out. The sample contains 180,000 or so clones, 50% to 75% of which appear only once. The sample here was CD4+ T cells sorted from blood, taken at roughly week 55, from a patient treated with tofacitinib. These receptor sequences come from a human donor with alopecia areata.

The table lists this clone with a few counts. This sequence joins TRBV7-8 and TRBJ2-3, with 7 bases lining up with TRBD1. The trim removed 1 base at V and 3 bases at J, leaving 7 bases unmatched. Per the germline V gene, CDR1 is SGHVS and CDR2 is FQNEAQ. The length of the CDR3 is 16 residues. As DNA, the CDR3 is TGTGCCAGCAGCTTAGTATGGGACAGTCCAACAGATACGCAGTATTTT. Translation gives CASSLVWDSPTDTQYF.

The gene calls are TRBV9 and TRBJ1-3; D perhaps matches TRBD1 (5 bases). With 7 bases removed from V and 1 base from J, the gap between germline ends came to 15 bases. The CDR3 extends over 15 amino acids. Looked up from germline, CDR1 is SGDLS and CDR2 is YYNGEE. In nucleotides, the CDR3 is TGTGCCAGCGCGCCCCGGGGCATTTCTGGAAACACCATATATTTT. This encodes CASAPRGISGNTIYF. Together with reference TRBV9 and TRBJ1-3, the CDR3 gives the full variable domain: DSGVTQTPKHLITATGQRVTLRCSPRSGDLSVYWYQQSLDQGLQFLIQYYNGEERAKGNILERFSAQQFPDLHSELNLSSLELGDSALYFCASAPRGISGNTIYFGEGSWLTVV.

J is TRBJ1-6 and V is TRBV6-5; TRBD1 matches 8 bases. J gave up 7 bases and V 4 bases, and 6 bases lay outside the gene matches. The CDR3 length is 15 residues. Germline V gene sequence: CDR1 MNHEY, CDR2 SVGAGI. This chain's CDR3 is CASSSGQGGNSPLHF. The CDR3 nucleotides read TGTGCCAGCAGTTCCGGACAGGGCGGGAATTCACCCCTCCACTTT.

As regards this clone: The same CDR3 arises from other DNA sequences in this sample as well. The chain employs TRBV20-1 and TRBJ1-1; D not resolved. The V end was cut by 5 bases, the J end by 1 base, with 5 bases between. CDR1 is DFQATT, CDR2 SNEGSKA, per germline (reference sequence). This CDR3 is 11 amino acids long. Here the CDR3 reads CSASRNTEAFF. In DNA form, the CDR3 reads TGCAGTGCTTCGAGGAACACTGAAGCTTTCTTT.

The chain couples TRBV7-2 to TRBJ1-6; 10 bases align to TRBD1. Germline trimming cut 2 bases from V and 9 bases from J; bases unmatched to any gene: 1. This CDR3 is built from 14 residues. CDR1 is SGHTA and CDR2 is FQGNSA in the germline V gene. The CDR3 here is CASSLRQGASPLHF. The CDR3 DNA follows: TGTGCCAGCAGCTTAAGACAGGGGGCTTCACCCCTCCACTTT.

This clone came up a few times. The V and J genes are TRBV14 and TRBJ1-6; D ambiguous. CDR1 and CDR2 from the germline V gene are SGHDN and FVKESK. This CDR3 comprises 14 residues. Trimming took 4 bases from V and 7 from J, leaving 11 bases between them. The chain's CDR3 is CASSPPERNSPLHF. CDR3 nucleotides: TGTGCCAGCAGCCCCCCAGAGCGGAATTCACCCCTCCACTTT.

The sample holds one count of this clone. The CDR3 loop is CASGTGTRTDTQYF. The CDR3 coding sequence is TGTGCCAGCGGAACGGGGACTCGCACAGATACGCAGTATTTT. The V and J genes are TRBV6-6 and TRBJ2-3, with a possible D match to TRBD2 (6 bases). The CDR3 totals 14 residues. Between the trimmed V and J ends, which lost 8 bases and 1 base, there was a span of 13 bases. Germline V lookup: CDR1 MNHNY, CDR2 SVGAGI (reference sequence).

The V and J genes are TRBV5-1 and TRBJ1-1; no definite D call. Germline loops: CDR1 SGHRS, CDR2 YFSETQ. CDR3 length: 11 residues. The V end lost 0 bases, the J end lost 11 bases, and 8 bases lay between the germline ends. The CDR3 region is CASSLEGRAFF. Written as DNA, the CDR3 is TGCGCCAGCAGCTTGGAGGGCCGCGCTTTCTTT.

The rearrangement uses TRBV30 and TRBJ2-1; 10 bases align to TRBD2. Germline V gene sequence: CDR1 GTSNPN, CDR2 SVGIG (reference sequence). This CDR3 is built from 15 residues. Unmatched junction bases numbered 5, after V lost 5 bases and J lost 1 base. CDR3 nucleotide sequence: TGTGCCTGGGAGCGGGGGGGCCGATCCTACAATGAGCAGTTCTTC. Translated, it gives CAWERGGRSYNEQFF.

The V and J genes are TRBV11-2 and TRBJ1-2; D is perhaps TRBD1 (5 bases). The germline V gene encodes CDR1 SGHAT and CDR2 FQNNGV. The CDR3 is 13 amino acids. The germline V and J ends were trimmed by 3 bases and 3 bases, with 8 bases remaining between them. In nucleotides, the CDR3 is TGTGCCAGCAGCTTGGGGGTCTACTATGGCTACACCTTC. Translating gives CASSLGVYYGYTF.

The chain uses TRBV2 and TRBJ2-5, with TRBD2 identical over 8 bases. Germline CDR1 is SNHLY and CDR2 is FYNNEI. The CDR3 consists of 16 residues. V shed 7 bases and J 2 bases; nucleotides not matched to a gene: 12. CDR3 nucleotides: TGTGCCAGCATGAAGAGGGTTAGCGGGGTACAAGAGACCCAGTACTTC. It yields the protein CASMKRVSGVQETQYF.

This clone occurred a few times. The chain has TRBV6-5 and TRBJ2-7, with 8 bases fitting TRBD1. Per germline, CDR1 MNHEY and CDR2 SVGAGI. J lost 1 base, V lost 5 bases, and 4 bases had no gene match. The CDR3 is made up of 14 amino acids. For the CDR3, the DNA is TGTGCCAGCAGTCTCTGGGACAGGTCCTACGAGCAGTACTTC. It codes for CASSLWDRSYEQYF.

V is TRBV5-1 and J is TRBJ1-1; D remains unclear. V was clipped by 5 bases and J by 3 bases, with 14 bases between them. There are 14 residues in the CDR3. Germline CDR1 reads SGHRS; CDR2 reads YFSETQ. The CDR3 sequence: CASRGGMADTEAFF. In DNA form, the CDR3 reads TGCGCCAGCAGAGGAGGGATGGCGGACACTGAAGCTTTCTTT. The complete variable domain, with remaining parts taken from reference TRBV5-1 and TRBJ1-1, reads KAGVTQTPRYLIKTRGQQVTLSCSPISGHRSVSWYQQTPGQGLQFLFEYFSETQRNKGNFPGRFSGRQFSNSRSEMNVSTLELGDSALYLCASRGGMADTEAFFGQGTRLTVV.

Here the CDR3 reads CASSGRTHRTDTQYF. The DNA for the CDR3 is TGCGCCAGCAGCGGAAGGACACATCGCACAGATACGCAGTATTTT. The chain recombines TRBV5-1 with TRBJ2-3; possible D gene TRBD1, 5 bases. This CDR3 has 15 residues. V lost 4 bases and J lost 1, with 13 bases in between. Germline values: CDR1 SGHRS, CDR2 YFSETQ.

The genes are TRBV15 and TRBJ1-5; 8 bases are a match to TRBD1. J lost 2 bases, V lost 0 bases, and 3 bases had no gene match. CDR1 is LNHNV, CDR2 YYDKDF, per germline (reference sequence). This CDR3 has 16 residues. The CDR3 nucleotides read TGTGCCACCAGCAGAGATGACAGGGGTGGCAATCAGCCCCAGCATTTT. Encoded protein: CATSRDDRGGNQPQHF.

This clone has just one count. V is TRBV7-2 and J is TRBJ1-2; 8 bases map to TRBD1. The CDR3 totals 15 residues. V lost 4 bases and J lost 4; bases outside the gene matches: 8. Per the germline V gene, CDR1 is SGHTA and CDR2 is FQGNSA. CDR3 DNA: TGTGCCAGCAGCTCCCGGACAGGGAGGTTCTATGGCTACACCTTC. Protein product: CASSSRTGRFYGYTF. Full variable domain (remainder filled in from reference TRBV7-2 and TRBJ1-2): GAGVSQSPSNKVTEKGKDVELRCDPISGHTALYWYRQSLGQGLEFLIYFQGNSAPDKSGLPSDRFSAERTGGSVSTLTIQRTQQEDSAVYLCASSSRTGRFYGYTFGSGTRLTVV.

This chain joins TRBV5-1 and TRBJ1-1, with 7 bases matching TRBD1. CDR3 length: 14 amino acids. CDR1 is SGHRS, CDR2 YFSETQ, per germline. The junction had 9 bases not matched to a gene; V was cut back by 4 bases and J by 6 bases. The CDR3 DNA reads TGCGCCAGCAGCGAGGGACAGCCCGGTTCTGAAGCTTTCTTT. Residues: CASSEGQPGSEAFF.

The CDR3 DNA reads as TGTGCCAGCAGTGTTAGACTCCTCGGTAGCGAGCAGTACTTC. Translation: CASSVRLLGSEQYF. This chain uses TRBV2 with TRBJ2-5; D gene unclear. The DNA matches TRBJ2-7 better at its end, which makes the J call doubtful. Germline V CDR1 and CDR2: SNHLY, FYNNEI. This CDR3 comprises 14 residues.

The rearrangement uses TRBV7-8 and TRBJ1-6, with D hard to call. The CDR3 covers 14 residues. V gave up 3 bases and J gave up 7 bases, with 10 bases separating them. CDR1 and CDR2 from the germline V gene are SGHVS and FQNEAQ. CDR3 sequence reads: CASSLEKGNSPLHF. For the CDR3, the DNA is TGTGCCAGCAGCTTGGAGAAGGGAAATTCACCCCTCCACTTT.

The chain has TRBV29-1 and TRBJ2-1, with D perhaps assigned TRBD1 or TRBD2 (5 bases each). Germline loops: CDR1 SQVTM, CDR2 ANQGSEA. The CDR3 extends over 14 amino acids. V gave up 7 bases and J gave up 7 bases, with 20 bases separating them. This chain's CDR3 is CSASRGTAGNEQFF. The CDR3 coding sequence is TGCAGCGCCTCCCGGGGCACTGCTGGGAATGAGCAGTTCTTC.

The rearrangement uses TRBV18 and TRBJ2-7, with 7 bases that match TRBD2. Germline V gene lookup returns CDR1 KGHSH and CDR2 LQKENI. This CDR3 has 13 residues. V gave up 6 bases and J gave up 4 bases; unmatched junction bases: 6. In DNA form, the CDR3 reads TGTGCCAGCTCTTCAGCGGGGAGATACGAGCAGTACTTC. Translating gives CASSSAGRYEQYF.

This clone was detected only a few times. The chain joins TRBV7-9 to TRBJ1-3; TRBD1 agrees at 8 bases. V shed 3 bases and J 0 bases; nucleotides not matched to a gene: 7. CDR1 SEHNR and CDR2 FQNEAQ come from the germline V gene (reference sequence). CDR3 length equals 17 residues. In DNA, the CDR3 is TGTGCCAGCAGCTTGACAGGGGCCGCCATCTCTGGAAACACCATATATTTT. Translated, it gives CASSLTGAAISGNTIYF.

The J gene is TRBJ2-5, the V gene TRBV29-1; 10 bases match TRBD1. This CDR3 is built from 12 residues. Germline V gene data show CDR1 as SQVTM and CDR2 as ANQGSEA. The trim removed 7 bases at V and 6 bases at J, leaving 5 bases unmatched. DNA for the CDR3: TGCAGCGGGGACAGGGGAGGTCAGACCCAGTACTTC. Its translation: CSGDRGGQTQYF.

The V and J genes are TRBV23-1 and TRBJ1-3; 8 nucleotides agree with TRBD1. TRBV23-1 is flagged as an ORF with uncertain function. The CDR3 consists of 16 residues. Trimming removed 0 bases from V and 3 bases from J; junction bases left unmatched: 4. This chain's CDR3 is CASSQSQGADGNTIYF. CDR3 bases: TGCGCCAGCAGTCAATCGCAGGGGGCGGATGGAAACACCATATATTTT.

This chain connects TRBV5-1 to TRBJ2-3, with a tentative D call TRBD2 (5 bases). The germline V and J ends were trimmed by 4 bases and 3 bases, with 15 bases remaining between them. The CDR3 has 15 amino acids. Germline V gene lookup returns CDR1 SGHRS and CDR2 YFSETQ. Written as DNA, the CDR3 is TGCGCCAGCAGCCCCGGCGGAACGGGGACAGATACGCAGTATTTT. As protein: CASSPGGTGTDTQYF. The full variable domain, its missing parts supplied by reference TRBV5-1 and TRBJ2-3, is KAGVTQTPRYLIKTRGQQVTLSCSPISGHRSVSWYQQTPGQGLQFLFEYFSETQRNKGNFPGRFSGRQFSNSRSEMNVSTLELGDSALYLCASSPGGTGTDTQYFGPGTRLTVL.

The chain is built from TRBV27 and TRBJ1-5; a weak D match, TRBD1 (6 bases). Trimming cost V 6 bases and J 11 bases, with 17 bases left between them. The germline CDR1 and CDR2 sequences are MNHEY and SMNVEV (reference sequence). This CDR3 has 13 amino acids. This chain's CDR3 is CASRGGGGWTQHF. CDR3 DNA: TGTGCCAGCAGAGGGGGGGGCGGTTGGACCCAGCATTTT.